These 18 T cell receptor beta chains were sequenced from one sample in a study of a mutant IDH1 vaccine in newly diagnosed glioma. The table came from immunoSEQ multiplex PCR; TCRdb's copy has only in-frame clones and leaves some out. The profile shows 99,000 or so clones, over 85% of them singletons. This sample's time point: baseline, week 1 (first vaccination visit). Treatment in this sample: pre-vaccination baseline after standard-of-care therapy. The sample consisted of PBMCs, taken from a glioma patient treated with radiotherapy, temozolomide or both. Source of these receptors: a woman between 50 and 59 years old with glioma.

CDR3 bases: TGTGCCAGCAGTCCCTCGGAAGGACGAAAGGCTTTCTTT. Translation: CASSPSEGRKAFF. The genes are TRBV27 and TRBJ1-1; the D is unclear. Trimming stripped 5 bases from V and 11 bases from J, with 18 bases between. The CDR3 consists of 13 residues. The germline V gene encodes CDR1 MNHEY and CDR2 SMNVEV (reference sequence).

The chain links TRBV19 to TRBJ2-2; 10 bases align to TRBD2. J lost 4 bases, V lost 4 bases, and 3 bases had no gene match. CDR3 length: 15 amino acids. The germline gives CDR1 LNHDA, CDR2 SQIVND (reference sequence). CDR3 nucleotide sequence: TGTGCCAGTAGTACCGGGACTAGCGTCACCGGGGAGCTGTTTTTT. It translates to CASSTGTSVTGELFF.

This chain connects TRBV28 to TRBJ1-2; 7 bases fit TRBD1. The germline gives CDR1 MDHEN, CDR2 SYDVKM. The CDR3 length is 16 residues. After removal of 5 bases from V and 4 bases from J, the junction contained 13 bases not matched to a gene. CDR3 DNA: TGTGCCAGCAGTCCCACCCGACAGGGAAGGCTCTATGGCTACACCTTC. Its protein product is CASSPTRQGRLYGYTF.

J is TRBJ1-1 and V is TRBV7-9, with TRBD1 matching over 11 bases. After removal of 4 bases from V and 4 bases from J, the junction contained 5 bases not matched to a gene. This CDR3 comprises 15 residues. In germline, CDR1 is SEHNR, CDR2 FQNEAQ (reference sequence). CDR3 in DNA: TGTGCCAGCAGCTCCACCGGGACAGGGGGCACTGAAGCTTTCTTT. Translating it yields CASSSTGTGGTEAFF.

This clone has a single count. The chain is built from TRBV27 and TRBJ2-2, with D possibly being TRBD2 (7 bases). The ends were cut back, 5 bases at V and 7 bases at J, with 20 bases in the middle. The germline V gene has CDR1 MNHEY and CDR2 SMNVEV (reference sequence). The CDR3 covers 16 residues. The CDR3 spells CASSPLGGAPNGELFF. CDR3 in DNA: TGTGCCAGCAGTCCACTGGGGGGGGCGCCGAACGGGGAGCTGTTTTTT.

The V gene is TRBV7-3, the J gene TRBJ2-1; 14 bases are shared with TRBD2. Per germline, CDR1 SGHTA and CDR2 FQGTGA. This CDR3 contains 15 residues. Trimming at V came to 3 bases and at J to 7 bases, leaving 2 bases not matched to a gene. The CDR3 DNA reads TGTGCCAGCAGCTTGGGGACTAGCGGGAGTAATGAGCAGTTCTTC. Protein product: CASSLGTSGSNEQFF. The whole variable domain, filled in from reference TRBV7-3 and TRBJ2-1, reads GAGVSQTPSNKVTEKGKYVELRCDPISGHTALYWYRQSLGQGPEFLIYFQGTGAADDSGLPNDRFFAVRPEGSVSTLKIQRTERGDSAVYLCASSLGTSGSNEQFFGPGTRLTVL.

In its sample, this clone was seen a few times. This rearrangement joins TRBV11-1 to TRBJ1-4, with 7 bases aligning to TRBD1. V lost 5 bases to trimming and J lost 6 bases; unmatched junction nucleotides: 6. Germline CDR1 SGHAT, CDR2 FQDESV (reference sequence). This CDR3 comprises 14 residues. The CDR3 region has the DNA TGTGCCAGCAGCCGGACAGGAGAAGATGAAAAACTGTTTTTT. This codes for CASSRTGEDEKLFF.

The genes are TRBV6-5 and TRBJ1-2, with a possible D match to TRBD1 (5 bases). This CDR3 is 14 amino acids long. Germline CDR1 and CDR2: MNHEY and SVGAGI. Trimming stripped 6 bases from V and 4 bases from J, with 15 bases between. CDR3 amino acids: CASSWGRGSYGYTF. In DNA form, the CDR3 reads TGTGCCAGCAGCTGGGGTCGGGGCAGCTATGGCTACACCTTC.

The chain couples TRBV6-6 to TRBJ2-7, with 10 bases that match TRBD1. Trimming at V came to 6 bases and at J to 4 bases, leaving 9 bases not matched to a gene. CDR1 is MNHNY and CDR2 is SVGAGI in the germline V gene (reference sequence). The CDR3 is 15 residues long. The CDR3 DNA is TGTGCCAGCAGCGGGGACAGGGGAACTACATACGAGCAGTACTTC. This sequence encodes CASSGDRGTTYEQYF.

The V and J genes are TRBV4-1 and TRBJ2-1, with TRBD2 matching 7 bases. The CDR3 is 18 residues long. Germline V CDR1 and CDR2: MGHRA, YSYEKL. V was pared by 0 bases and J by 4 bases, with 12 bases of the junction left unmatched. The DNA of the CDR3 is TGCGCCAGCAGCCAAGATATGCTAGCGGAAGGGTTATACAATGAGCAGTTCTTC. Its translation: CASSQDMLAEGLYNEQFF.

V usage is TRBV13 and J usage is TRBJ2-7; D call uncertain. Between the trimmed V and J ends, which lost 6 bases and 5 bases, there was a span of 14 bases. Germline CDR1 is PRHDT and CDR2 is FYEKMQ (reference sequence). CDR3 length: 13 amino acids. CDR3 nucleotide sequence: TGTGCCAGCAGGAGAGGCCCTGGGGACGAGCAGTACTTC. Amino acid sequence: CASRRGPGDEQYF.

This chain's CDR3 is CASIYTGELFF. In nucleotides, the CDR3 is TGTGCCAGCATCTACACCGGGGAGCTGTTTTTT. The rearrangement uses TRBV6-5 and TRBJ2-2; D gene unclear. Trimming stripped 7 bases from V and 3 bases from J, with 3 bases between. Germline V lookup: CDR1 MNHEY, CDR2 SVGAGI. This CDR3 spans 11 amino acids.

The rearrangement links TRBV6-4 to TRBJ2-2; the D is unclear. Germline V gene lookup returns CDR1 MRHNA and CDR2 SNTAGT. V was pared by 4 bases and J by 6 bases, with 6 bases between. The CDR3 totals 12 residues. The CDR3 nucleotides read TGTGCCAGCAGTGCCCCCGCCGGGGAGCTGTTTTTT. This encodes CASSAPAGELFF.

The chain has TRBV7-2 and TRBJ2-2, with 9 positions matching TRBD2. This CDR3 spans 19 amino acids. From germline, CDR1 is SGHTA and CDR2 FQGNSA. The J segment lost 5 bases and the V segment lost 4 bases, leaving 17 bases of the junction unmatched. The CDR3 here is CASSSRGLAGFRGTGELFF. The CDR3 DNA sequence: TGTGCCAGCAGCTCCAGAGGGCTAGCGGGGTTCCGAGGAACCGGGGAGCTGTTTTTT.

The chain carries TRBV11-2 and TRBJ2-1; D is unclear. The CDR3 covers 14 residues. V was shortened by 5 bases and J by 4 bases, with 12 bases between the two germline ends. In germline, CDR1 is SGHAT, CDR2 FQNNGV. The CDR3 DNA reads TGTGCCAGCAGCCCAGAGGTGGGTTACAATGAGCAGTTCTTC. It codes for CASSPEVGYNEQFF.

The chain combines TRBV9 with TRBJ1-1, with D possibly being TRBD1 (6 bases). The V gene's germline CDR1 is SGDLS and CDR2 YYNGEE. This CDR3 has 16 amino acids. V was pared by 4 bases and J by 1 base, with 17 bases between. The CDR3: CASSPRQVLENTEAFF. CDR3 bases: TGTGCCAGCAGCCCCAGACAGGTTTTAGAGAACACTGAAGCTTTCTTT.

J is TRBJ1-5 and V is TRBV2; maybe TRBD1 (5 bases). Germline V gene data show CDR1 as SNHLY and CDR2 as FYNNEI. This CDR3 contains 14 residues. V was cut by 0 bases and J by 7 bases, with 10 bases left in between. The CDR3 reads CASSEARGDQPQHF. The DNA of the CDR3 is TGTGCCAGCAGTGAAGCTAGGGGAGACCAGCCCCAGCATTTT.

The genes are TRBV4-1 and TRBJ2-6; maybe TRBD2 (6 bases). The CDR3 is 16 amino acids. V shed 1 base and J shed 0 bases, with 7 bases lying between them. Germline V gene data show CDR1 as MGHRA and CDR2 as YSYEKL. Here the CDR3 DNA reads TGCGCCAGCAGCCAAGGCGGGGTCTCTGGGGCCAACGTCCTGACTTTC. Its translation: CASSQGGVSGANVLTF.